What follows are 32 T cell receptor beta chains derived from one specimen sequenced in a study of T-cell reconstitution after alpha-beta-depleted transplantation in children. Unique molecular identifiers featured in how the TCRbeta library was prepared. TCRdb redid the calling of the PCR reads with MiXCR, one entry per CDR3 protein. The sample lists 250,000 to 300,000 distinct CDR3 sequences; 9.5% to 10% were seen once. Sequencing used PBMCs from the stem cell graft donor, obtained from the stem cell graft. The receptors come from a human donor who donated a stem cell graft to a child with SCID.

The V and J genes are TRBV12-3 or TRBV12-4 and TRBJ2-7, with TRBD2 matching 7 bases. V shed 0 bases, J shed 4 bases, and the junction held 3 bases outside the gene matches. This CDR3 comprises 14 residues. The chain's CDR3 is CASSLARGKYEQYF. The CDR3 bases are TGTGCCAGCAGTTTAGCGCGGGGGAAATACGAGCAGTACTTC.

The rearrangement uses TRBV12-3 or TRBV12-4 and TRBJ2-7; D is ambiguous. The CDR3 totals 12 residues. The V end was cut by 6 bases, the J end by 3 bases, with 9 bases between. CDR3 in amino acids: CASSKIIYEQYF. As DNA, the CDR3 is TGTGCCAGCAGCAAGATAATCTACGAGCAGTACTTC.

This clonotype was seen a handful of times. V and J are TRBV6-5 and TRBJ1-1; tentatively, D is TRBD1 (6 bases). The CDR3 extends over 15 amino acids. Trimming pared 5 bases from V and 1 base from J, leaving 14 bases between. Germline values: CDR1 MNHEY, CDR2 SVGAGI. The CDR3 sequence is CASSPGGGPNTEAFF. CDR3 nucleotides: TGTGCCAGCAGTCCTGGGGGGGGGCCGAACACTGAAGCTTTCTTT.

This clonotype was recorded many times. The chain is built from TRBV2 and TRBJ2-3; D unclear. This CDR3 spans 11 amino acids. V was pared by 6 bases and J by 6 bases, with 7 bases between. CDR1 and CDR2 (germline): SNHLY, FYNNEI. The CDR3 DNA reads TGTGCCAGCAGCCAAAGTGATACGCAGTATTTT. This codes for CASSQSDTQYF.

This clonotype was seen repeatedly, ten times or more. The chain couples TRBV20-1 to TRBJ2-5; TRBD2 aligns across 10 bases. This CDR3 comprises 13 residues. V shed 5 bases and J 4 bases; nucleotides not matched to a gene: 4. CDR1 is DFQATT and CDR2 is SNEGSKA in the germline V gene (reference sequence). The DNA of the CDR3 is TGCAGTGCTGTTTCTAGCGGGGGAGAGACCCAGTACTTC. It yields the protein CSAVSSGGETQYF.

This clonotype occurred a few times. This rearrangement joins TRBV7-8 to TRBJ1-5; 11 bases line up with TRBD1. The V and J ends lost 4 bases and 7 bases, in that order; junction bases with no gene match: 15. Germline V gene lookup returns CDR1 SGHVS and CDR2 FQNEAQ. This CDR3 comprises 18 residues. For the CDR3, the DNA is TGTGCCAGCAGCTCTGCAGGGGACAGGGGGTTGAGTTTCCAGCCCCAGCATTTT. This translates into CASSSAGDRGLSFQPQHF.

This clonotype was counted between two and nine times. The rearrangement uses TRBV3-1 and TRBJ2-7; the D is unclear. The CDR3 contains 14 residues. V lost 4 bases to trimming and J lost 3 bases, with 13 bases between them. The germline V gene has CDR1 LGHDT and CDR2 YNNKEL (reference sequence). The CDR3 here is CASSPVGPGYEQYF. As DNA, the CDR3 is TGTGCCAGCAGCCCCGTGGGTCCAGGCTACGAGCAGTACTTC.

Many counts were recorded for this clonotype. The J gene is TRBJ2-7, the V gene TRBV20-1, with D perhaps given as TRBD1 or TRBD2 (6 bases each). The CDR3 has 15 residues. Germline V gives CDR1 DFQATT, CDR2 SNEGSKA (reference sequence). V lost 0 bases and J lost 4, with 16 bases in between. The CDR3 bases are TGCAGTGCTAGAGATGGAGGGGGGCTCGGATACGAGCAGTACTTC. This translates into CSARDGGGLGYEQYF.

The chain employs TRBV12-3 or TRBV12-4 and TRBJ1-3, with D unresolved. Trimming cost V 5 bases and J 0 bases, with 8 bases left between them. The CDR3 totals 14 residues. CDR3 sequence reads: CASSEGFSGNTIYF. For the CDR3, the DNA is TGTGCCAGCAGTGAGGGCTTCTCTGGAAACACCATATATTTT.

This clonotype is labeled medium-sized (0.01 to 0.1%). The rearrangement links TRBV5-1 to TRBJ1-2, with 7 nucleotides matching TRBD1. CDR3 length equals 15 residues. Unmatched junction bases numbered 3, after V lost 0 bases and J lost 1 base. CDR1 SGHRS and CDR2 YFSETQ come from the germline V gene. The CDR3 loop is CASSLAGTDNYGYTF. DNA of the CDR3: TGCGCCAGCAGCTTGGCCGGGACAGATAACTATGGCTACACCTTC.

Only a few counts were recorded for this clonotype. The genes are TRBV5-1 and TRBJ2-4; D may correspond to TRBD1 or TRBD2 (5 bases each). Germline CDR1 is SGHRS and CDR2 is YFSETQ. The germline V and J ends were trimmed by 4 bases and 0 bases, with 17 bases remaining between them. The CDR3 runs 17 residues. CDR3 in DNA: TGCGCCAGCAGCGATGGGCTACTGGGACCAGCCAAAAACATTCAGTACTTC. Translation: CASSDGLLGPAKNIQYF.

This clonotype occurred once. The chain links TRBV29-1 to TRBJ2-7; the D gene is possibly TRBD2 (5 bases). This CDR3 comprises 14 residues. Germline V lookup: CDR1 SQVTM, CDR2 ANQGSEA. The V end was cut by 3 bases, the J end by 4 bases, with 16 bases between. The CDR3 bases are TGCAGCGTTGAGGGTCAGGACGGGGAGTACGAGCAGTACTTC. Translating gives CSVEGQDGEYEQYF.

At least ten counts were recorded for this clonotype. This chain's CDR3 is CASSLLRGRETQYF. In DNA form, the CDR3 reads TGTGCCAGCAGTTTACTACGGGGGAGGGAGACCCAGTACTTC. The rearrangement links TRBV12-3 or TRBV12-4 to TRBJ2-5; tentative D call: TRBD2 (6 bases). The length of the CDR3 is 14 residues. Trimming shortened V by 2 bases and J by 5 bases, and 12 bases separated the two germline ends.

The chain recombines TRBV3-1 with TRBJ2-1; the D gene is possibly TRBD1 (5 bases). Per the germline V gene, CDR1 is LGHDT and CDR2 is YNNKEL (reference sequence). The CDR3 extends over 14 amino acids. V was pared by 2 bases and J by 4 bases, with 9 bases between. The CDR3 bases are TGTGCCAGCAGCCAAAAGAGACAGTACAATGAGCAGTTCTTC. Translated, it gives CASSQKRQYNEQFF.

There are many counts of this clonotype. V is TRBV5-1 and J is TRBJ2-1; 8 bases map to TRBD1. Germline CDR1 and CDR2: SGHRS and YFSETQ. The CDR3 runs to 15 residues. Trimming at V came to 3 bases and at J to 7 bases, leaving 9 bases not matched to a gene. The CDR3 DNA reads TGCGCCAGCAGCTACCGGGACAGGCGACTGAATGAGCAGTTCTTC. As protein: CASSYRDRRLNEQFF.

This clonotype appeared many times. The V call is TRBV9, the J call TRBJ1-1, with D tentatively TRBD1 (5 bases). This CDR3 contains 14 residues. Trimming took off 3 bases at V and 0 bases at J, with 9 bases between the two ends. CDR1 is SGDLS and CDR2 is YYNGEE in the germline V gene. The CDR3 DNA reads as TGTGCCAGCAGCGCGGGACTCTTGAACACTGAAGCTTTCTTT. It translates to CASSAGLLNTEAFF.

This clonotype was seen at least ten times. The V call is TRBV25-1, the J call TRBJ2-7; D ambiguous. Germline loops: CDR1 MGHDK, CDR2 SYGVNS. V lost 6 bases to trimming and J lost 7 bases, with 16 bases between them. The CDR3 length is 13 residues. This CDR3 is CASRALDLKEQYF. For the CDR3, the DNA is TGTGCCAGCAGGGCCCTCGACCTTAAGGAGCAGTACTTC.

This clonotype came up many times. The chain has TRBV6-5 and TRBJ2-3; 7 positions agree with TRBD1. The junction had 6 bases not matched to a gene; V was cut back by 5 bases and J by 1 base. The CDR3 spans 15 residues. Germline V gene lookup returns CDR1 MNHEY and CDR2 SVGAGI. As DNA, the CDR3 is TGTGCCAGCAGTCTACGACAGGGAGGCACAGATACGCAGTATTTT. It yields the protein CASSLRQGGTDTQYF.

The CDR3 loop reads CSAERGQGTDTQYF. CDR3 bases: TGCAGTGCTGAGAGGGGGCAGGGCACAGATACGCAGTATTTT. The V gene is TRBV20-1, the J gene TRBJ2-3; 7 bases fit TRBD1. The germline CDR1 and CDR2 sequences are DFQATT and SNEGSKA (reference sequence). Unmatched junction bases numbered 6, after V lost 5 bases and J lost 1 base. This CDR3 has 14 amino acids.

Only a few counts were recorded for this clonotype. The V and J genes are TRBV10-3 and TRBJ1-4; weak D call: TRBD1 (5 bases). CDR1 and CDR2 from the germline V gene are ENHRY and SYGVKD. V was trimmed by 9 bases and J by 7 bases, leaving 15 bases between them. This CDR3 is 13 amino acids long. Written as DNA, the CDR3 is TGTGCCATTCAGGGTTCATTGGCTGAAAAACTGTTTTTT. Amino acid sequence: CAIQGSLAEKLFF.

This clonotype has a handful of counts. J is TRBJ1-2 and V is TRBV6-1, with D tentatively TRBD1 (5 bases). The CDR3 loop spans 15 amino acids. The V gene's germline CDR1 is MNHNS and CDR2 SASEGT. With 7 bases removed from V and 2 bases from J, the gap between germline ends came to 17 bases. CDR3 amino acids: CASTGSRGLNYGYTF. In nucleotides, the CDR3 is TGTGCCAGCACTGGGTCCCGGGGACTAAACTATGGCTACACCTTC.

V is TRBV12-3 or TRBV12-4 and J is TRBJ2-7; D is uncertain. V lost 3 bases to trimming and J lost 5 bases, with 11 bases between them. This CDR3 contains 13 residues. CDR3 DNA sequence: TGTGCCAGCAGTTTGCCCCCTACCCACGAGCAGTACTTC. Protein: CASSLPPTHEQYF.

CDR3 sequence reads: CASRVPASGVSSGANVLTF. Here the CDR3 DNA reads TGTGCCAGCAGGGTTCCCGCTAGCGGGGTGAGCTCTGGGGCCAACGTCCTGACTTTC. The chain couples TRBV2 to TRBJ2-6; TRBD2 agrees at 9 bases. With 6 bases clipped from V and 0 bases from J, the junction kept 12 bases outside the gene matches. Germline CDR1 is SNHLY and CDR2 is FYNNEI. The CDR3 loop spans 19 amino acids.

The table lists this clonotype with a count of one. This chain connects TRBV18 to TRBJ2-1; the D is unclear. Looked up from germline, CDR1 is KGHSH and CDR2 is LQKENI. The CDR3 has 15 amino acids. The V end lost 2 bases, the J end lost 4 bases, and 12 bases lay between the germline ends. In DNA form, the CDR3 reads TGTGCCAGCTCACCATTAATGTCAGCTTACAATGAGCAGTTCTTC. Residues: CASSPLMSAYNEQFF. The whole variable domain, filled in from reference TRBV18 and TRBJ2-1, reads NAGVMQNPRHLVRRRGQEARLRCSPMKGHSHVYWYRQLPEEGLKFMVYLQKENIIDESGMPKERFSAEFPKEGPSILRIQQVVRGDSAAYFCASSPLMSAYNEQFFGPGTRLTVL.

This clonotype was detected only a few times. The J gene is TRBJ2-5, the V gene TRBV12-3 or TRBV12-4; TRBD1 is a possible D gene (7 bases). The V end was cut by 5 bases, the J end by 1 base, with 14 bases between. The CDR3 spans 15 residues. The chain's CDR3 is CASSGGTAIQETQYF. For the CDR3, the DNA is TGTGCCAGCAGTGGCGGGACAGCGATCCAAGAGACCCAGTACTTC.

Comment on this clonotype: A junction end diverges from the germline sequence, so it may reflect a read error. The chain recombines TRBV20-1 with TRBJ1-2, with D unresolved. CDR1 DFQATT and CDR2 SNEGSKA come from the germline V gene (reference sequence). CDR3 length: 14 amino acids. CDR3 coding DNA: TGCAGTGCTAGTGCAGTTGGAGAGAACTATTGCTACACCTTC. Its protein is CSASAVGENYCYTF.

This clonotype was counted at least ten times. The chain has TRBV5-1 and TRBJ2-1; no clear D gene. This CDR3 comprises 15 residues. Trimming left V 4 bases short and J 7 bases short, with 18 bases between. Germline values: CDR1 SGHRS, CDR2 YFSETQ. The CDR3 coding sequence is TGCGCCAGCAGCCCCCAGGTAGCATTCCTAAATGAGCAGTTCTTC. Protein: CASSPQVAFLNEQFF.

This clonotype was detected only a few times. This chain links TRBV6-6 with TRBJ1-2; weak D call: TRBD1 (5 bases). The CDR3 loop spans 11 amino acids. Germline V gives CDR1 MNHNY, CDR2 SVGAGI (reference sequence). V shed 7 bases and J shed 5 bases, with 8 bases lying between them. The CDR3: CASMQGYGYTF. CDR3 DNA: TGTGCCAGCATGCAGGGTTATGGCTACACCTTC.

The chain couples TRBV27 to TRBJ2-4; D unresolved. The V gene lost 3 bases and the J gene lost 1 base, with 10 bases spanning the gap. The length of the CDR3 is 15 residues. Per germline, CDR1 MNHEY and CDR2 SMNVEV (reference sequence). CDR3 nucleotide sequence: TGTGCCAGCAGTTTCTGGAACGGGGCCAAAAACATTCAGTACTTC. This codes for CASSFWNGAKNIQYF.

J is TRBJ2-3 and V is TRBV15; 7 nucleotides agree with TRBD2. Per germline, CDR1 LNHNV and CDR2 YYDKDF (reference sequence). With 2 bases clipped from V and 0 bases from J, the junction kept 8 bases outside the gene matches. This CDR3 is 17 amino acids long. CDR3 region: CATSRLRLADSTDTQYF. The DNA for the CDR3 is TGTGCCACCAGCAGACTCCGGCTAGCGGATAGCACAGATACGCAGTATTTT.

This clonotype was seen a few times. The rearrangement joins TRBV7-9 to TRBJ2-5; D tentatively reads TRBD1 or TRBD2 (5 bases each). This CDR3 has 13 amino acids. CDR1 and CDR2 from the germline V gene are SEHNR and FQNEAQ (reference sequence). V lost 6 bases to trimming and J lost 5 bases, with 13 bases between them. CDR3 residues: CASSQDRGETQYF. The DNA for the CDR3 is TGTGCCAGCAGTCAAGACAGAGGGGAGACCCAGTACTTC.

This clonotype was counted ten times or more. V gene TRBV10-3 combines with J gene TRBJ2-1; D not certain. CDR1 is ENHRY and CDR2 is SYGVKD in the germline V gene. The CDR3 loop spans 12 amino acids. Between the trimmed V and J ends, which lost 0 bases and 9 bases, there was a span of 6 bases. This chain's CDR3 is CAISESRPEQFF. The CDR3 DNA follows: TGTGCCATCAGTGAGTCAAGACCTGAGCAGTTCTTC.